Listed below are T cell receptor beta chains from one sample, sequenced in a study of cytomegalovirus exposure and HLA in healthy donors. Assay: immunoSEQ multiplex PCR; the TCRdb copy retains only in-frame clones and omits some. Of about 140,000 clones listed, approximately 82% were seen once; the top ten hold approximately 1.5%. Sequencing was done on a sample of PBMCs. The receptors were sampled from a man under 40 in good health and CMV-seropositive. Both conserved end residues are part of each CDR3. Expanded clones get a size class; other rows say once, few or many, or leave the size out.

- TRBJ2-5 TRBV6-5 CASSYHLLDSQETQYF
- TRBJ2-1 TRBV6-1 CASSTGAAYNEQFF
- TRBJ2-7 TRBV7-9 CASSLTGNYEQYF
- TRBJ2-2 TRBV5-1 CASSLTGAGELFF
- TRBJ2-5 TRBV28 CASSLWVGQGFGTQYF
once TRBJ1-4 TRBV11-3 CASSLGDSNEKLFF
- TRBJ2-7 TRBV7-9 CSSSAGTGYEQYF
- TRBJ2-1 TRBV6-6 CASSWGDRGFNEQFF
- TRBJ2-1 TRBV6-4 CASSEKLAGGNEQFF
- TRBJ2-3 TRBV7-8 CASSLRDSRGDTQYF
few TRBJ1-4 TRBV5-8 CASSLGTVNEKLFF
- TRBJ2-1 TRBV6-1 CASRDILYNEQFF
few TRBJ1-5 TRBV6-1 CAGGSRGRSNQPQHF
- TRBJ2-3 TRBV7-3 CASSFQQGSTQYF
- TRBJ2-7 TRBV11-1 CASSQRTSGGPYEQYF
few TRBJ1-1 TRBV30 CAWSVNTEAFF
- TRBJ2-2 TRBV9 CASSVRDFGTGELFF
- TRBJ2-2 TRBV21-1 CASRWWRTRPTGELFF
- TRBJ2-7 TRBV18 CASSPPQGPYEQYF
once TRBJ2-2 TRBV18 CASSRAGLAGTGELFF
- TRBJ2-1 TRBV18 CASSWTSGSNEQFF
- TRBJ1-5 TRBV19 CASSFSGLSNQPQHF
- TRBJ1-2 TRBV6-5 CASRETGYGYTF
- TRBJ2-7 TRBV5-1 CASSLAEVAVYEQYF
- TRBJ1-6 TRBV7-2 CASRLPGQGNSPLHF
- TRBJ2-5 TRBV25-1 CASSESRGGIETQYF
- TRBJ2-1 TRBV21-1 CASSNARVFNPYNEQFF
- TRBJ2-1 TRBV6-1 CASKGSGVNEQFF
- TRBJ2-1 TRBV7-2 CASSLTGTSGHNEQFF
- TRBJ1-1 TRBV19 CASSAAGTGRPEAFF
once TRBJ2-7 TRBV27 CASSLVGVGYEQYF
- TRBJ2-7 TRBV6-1 CASSSQTGALREQYF
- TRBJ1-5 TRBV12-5 CASGGKARNQPQHF
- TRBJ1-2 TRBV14 CASSPDSLTNYGYTF
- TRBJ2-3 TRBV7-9 CASSAGTSEVTDTQYF
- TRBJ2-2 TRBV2 CASSYLTSAGELFF
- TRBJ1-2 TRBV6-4 CASGGGSRIYGYTF
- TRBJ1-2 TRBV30 CAWSPGQSYTF
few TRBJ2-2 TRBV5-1 CASSFDRNTGELFF
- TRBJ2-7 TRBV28 CASSPRQGYEQYF
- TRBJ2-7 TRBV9 CASSVGTSEYEQYF
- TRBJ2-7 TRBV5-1 CASSTLTGESEQYF
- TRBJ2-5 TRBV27 CASSHGTGGETQYF
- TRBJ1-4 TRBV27 CASSPQGYEKLFF
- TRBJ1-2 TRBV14 CASSPWTGGSYGYTF
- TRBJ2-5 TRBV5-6 CASSLTRTGVVGTQYF
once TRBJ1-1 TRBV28 CASSLRTWAPEAFF
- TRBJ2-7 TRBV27 CASTGTGSYEQYF
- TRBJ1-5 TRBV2 CASSDPGAFVFGNQPQHF